This TCR beta chain was identified in a study of blood T cell repertoires in COVID-19. The V gene's germline CDR1 is LGHDT and CDR2 YNNKEL (reference sequence). The CDR3 sequence is 16 residues long. V trimming: 0 bases; J trimming: 7 bases; junction bases outside the gene matches: 9. In the authors' methods: Amplification of reference gene primers was used by the study to estimate nucleated cell counts. The assay was immunoSEQ multiplex PCR, and TCRdb's table has in-frame clones only and misses some. V and J calls and clone size come straight from that table; D and trimming were deduced from the DNA. This table holds 200,000 to 300,000 clones, roughly four fifths found once.

J is TRBJ1-2 and V is TRBV3-1 (or the pseudogene TRBV3-2); TRBD1 matches 9 bases. The TCR originated in a man aged 50-60 years with acute or convalescent COVID-19. Sequencing was performed on peripheral blood. CDR3 nucleotide sequence: TGTGCCAGCAGCCAAGACTTTCAACAGGGGGCATTTGGCTACACCTTC. Its translation: CASSQDFQQGAFGYTF.